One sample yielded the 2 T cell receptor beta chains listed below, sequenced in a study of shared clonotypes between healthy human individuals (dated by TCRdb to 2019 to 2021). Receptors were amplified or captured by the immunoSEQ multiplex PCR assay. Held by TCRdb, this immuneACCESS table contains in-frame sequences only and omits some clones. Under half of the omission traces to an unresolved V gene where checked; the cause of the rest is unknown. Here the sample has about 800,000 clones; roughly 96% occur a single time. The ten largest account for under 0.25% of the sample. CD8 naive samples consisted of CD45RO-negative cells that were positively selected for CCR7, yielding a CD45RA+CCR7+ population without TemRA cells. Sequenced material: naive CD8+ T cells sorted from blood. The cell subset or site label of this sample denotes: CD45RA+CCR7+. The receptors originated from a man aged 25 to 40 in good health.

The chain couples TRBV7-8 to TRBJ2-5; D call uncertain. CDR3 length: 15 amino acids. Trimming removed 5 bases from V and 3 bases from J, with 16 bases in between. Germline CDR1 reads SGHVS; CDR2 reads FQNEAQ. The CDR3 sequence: CASSLGLSLEETQYF. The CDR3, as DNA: TGTGCCAGCAGCCTGGGCCTGTCGCTAGAAGAGACCCAGTACTTC.

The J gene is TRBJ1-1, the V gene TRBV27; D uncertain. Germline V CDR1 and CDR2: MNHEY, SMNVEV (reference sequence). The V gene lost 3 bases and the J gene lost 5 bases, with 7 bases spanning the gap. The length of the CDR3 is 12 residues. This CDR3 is CASSLIGTEAFF. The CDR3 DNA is TGTGCCAGCAGTTTGATTGGTACTGAAGCTTTCTTT.